The T cell receptor (beta chain) under discussion was sequenced for a study of Tregs in tolerant kidney transplant recipients. General observations from the study: The most relevant donor-specific Treg TCRbeta repertoire apparently came from expansion with activated donor B cells. Biological reproducibility was not directly addressed in this study.

CFSE-labeled recipient PBMCs were cultured five to seven days with irradiated graft donor PBMCs, then FACS-sorted. This clone was detected once. Antigen: not known. The J segment lost 7 bases and the V segment lost 6 bases, leaving 14 bases of the junction unmatched. CDR1 and CDR2 (germline): SNHLY, FYNNEI. The CDR3 loop spans 15 amino acids. Using immunoSEQ multiplex PCR, the repertoire was profiled, and TCRdb retains in-frame clones only, with some absent. The sample lists 15,000 to 18,000 clones, roughly 50% seen once, with 3% to 3.5% in the top ten. The V and J genes are TRBV2 and TRBJ2-7; 8 nucleotides match TRBD2. Sequenced material: CD4+ T cells from blood cultured with allogeneic cells, taken before the transplant. The receptor was isolated from a human patient who received a combined kidney and bone marrow transplant. The CDR3 DNA reads as TGTGCCAGCAGCCCCCGTGGCGCGGGAGGCGCGGAGCAGTACTTC. Encoded protein: CASSPRGAGGAEQYF. Filled out from reference TRBV2 and TRBJ2-7, the complete variable domain reads EPEVTQTPSHQVTQMGQEVILRCVPISNHLYFYWYRQILGQKVEFLVSFYNNEISEKSEIFDDQFSVERPDGSNFTLKIRSTKLEDSAMYFCASSPRGAGGAEQYFGPGTRLTVT.